The next 2 T cell receptor beta chains were all read from a single sample in a study of shared clonotypes between healthy human individuals (dated by TCRdb to the early 2020s). Receptor amplification or capture employed the immunoSEQ multiplex PCR assay. The clones in this table, taken by TCRdb from immuneACCESS, are in-frame only. Not every clone is retained; where verified, under half of the shortfall comes from an unresolved V gene, and the cause of the rest is unknown. The sample records over 1.5 million clones, approximately 98% of which are singletons. Around 0.47% of the sample comes from the top ten. The source material was naive CD4+ T cells sorted from blood. What the cell subset or site label conveys for this sample: CD45RA+ positively selected. These receptors originate from a man aged 30 to 45 in good health.

The genes are TRBV27 and TRBJ2-3, with 9 bases lining up with TRBD1. The CDR3 extends over 15 amino acids. Per the germline V gene, CDR1 is MNHEY and CDR2 is SMNVEV (reference sequence). Unmatched junction bases numbered 9, after V lost 5 bases and J lost 6 bases. For the CDR3, the DNA is TGTGCCAGCAGTGGGAGTTACAGGGGGCACGATACGCAGTATTTT. This sequence encodes CASSGSYRGHDTQYF.

The chain has TRBV28 and TRBJ1-5, with 9 nucleotides matching TRBD1. The CDR3 has 15 amino acids. V gave up 5 bases and J gave up 6 bases; unmatched junction bases: 8. The germline gives CDR1 MDHEN, CDR2 SYDVKM. Here the CDR3 reads CASSRIGTGTQPQHF. Here the CDR3 DNA reads TGTGCCAGCAGTCGTATAGGGACAGGGACTCAGCCCCAGCATTTT. Using reference TRBV28 and TRBJ1-5 for the parts outside the CDR3, the full variable domain is DVKVTQSSRYLVKRTGEKVFLECVQDMDHENMFWYRQDPGLGLRLIYFSYDVKMKEKGDIPEGYSVSREKKERFSLILESASTNQTSMYLCASSRIGTGTQPQHFGDGTRLSIL.